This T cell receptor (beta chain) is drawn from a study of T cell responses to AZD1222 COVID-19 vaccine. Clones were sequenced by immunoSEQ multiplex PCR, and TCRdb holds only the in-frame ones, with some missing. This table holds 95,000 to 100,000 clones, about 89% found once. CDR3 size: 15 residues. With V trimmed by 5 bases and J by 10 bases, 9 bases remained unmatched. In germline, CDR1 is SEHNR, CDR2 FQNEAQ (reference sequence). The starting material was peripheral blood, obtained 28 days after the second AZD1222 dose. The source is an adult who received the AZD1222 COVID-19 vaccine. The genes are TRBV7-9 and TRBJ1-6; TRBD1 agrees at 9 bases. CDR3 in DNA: TGTGCCAGCAGCCCGTTAACAGGGGGCGGCTCACCCCTCCACTTT. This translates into CASSPLTGGGSPLHF.